Each of the 14 T cell receptor beta chains below was sequenced from the same sample in a study of blood T cell repertoires in COVID-19 (dated by TCRdb to 2018 to 2021). Libraries came from the immunoSEQ multiplex PCR assay. Here the immuneACCESS table is served through TCRdb, limited to in-frame sequences with V and J called. Missing clones are a known gap in these copies; in checked studies unresolved V genes cover under half, and the rest lacks a known reason. Present in this sample are tens of thousands of clones, 80% to 90% of which were seen just once. Approximately 1.2% of the sample is taken by the ten largest. Material: peripheral blood. Receptor source: a middle-aged man with acute or convalescent COVID-19.

This clone has a handful of counts. The chain is built from TRBV2 and TRBJ2-1; D ambiguous. The CDR3 spans 11 residues. Germline CDR1 is SNHLY and CDR2 is FYNNEI. Trimming took 3 bases from V and 14 from J, leaving 11 bases between them. Here the CDR3 reads CASSEGSLEFF. DNA of the CDR3: TGTGCCAGCAGTGAGGGCAGCTTAGAGTTCTTC. The full variable domain, with the rest looked up from reference TRBV2 and TRBJ2-1, is EPEVTQTPSHQVTQMGQEVILRCVPISNHLYFYWYRQILGQKVEFLVSFYNNEISEKSEIFDDQFSVERPDGSNFTLKIRSTKLEDSAMYFCASSEGSLEFFGPGTRLTVL.

This clone has a single count. This chain links TRBV5-4 with TRBJ2-1; D is possibly TRBD1 (6 bases). V was trimmed by 2 bases and J by 6 bases, leaving 12 bases between them. The length of the CDR3 is 14 residues. The germline V gene has CDR1 SGHNT and CDR2 YYREEE (reference sequence). CDR3 sequence (DNA): TGTGCCAGCAGCTTCCGGACAGACGGCAATGAGCAGTTCTTC. Its translation is CASSFRTDGNEQFF.

This chain links TRBV5-5 with TRBJ1-1; the match to TRBD1 covers 7 bases. Germline trimming cut 0 bases from V and 7 bases from J; bases unmatched to any gene: 6. The length of the CDR3 is 14 residues. From germline, CDR1 is SGHKS and CDR2 YYEKEE (reference sequence). The CDR3 spells CASSLGQGRSEAFF. Written as DNA, the CDR3 is TGTGCCAGCAGCTTGGGACAGGGTCGGAGTGAAGCTTTCTTT.

J is TRBJ2-3 and V is TRBV5-8; the D gene is possibly TRBD1 (5 bases). The V end was cut by 3 bases, the J end by 5 bases, with 10 bases between. There are 13 residues in the CDR3. CDR1 and CDR2 (germline): SGHTS, YDEGEE. The chain's CDR3 is CASSWAGIDTQYF. Here the CDR3 DNA reads TGTGCCAGCAGCTGGGCAGGGATAGATACGCAGTATTTT.

This chain joins TRBV5-1 and TRBJ1-1; 7 bases are a match to TRBD1. The CDR3 consists of 15 residues. Germline V gives CDR1 SGHRS, CDR2 YFSETQ. Losses at the gene ends were 4 bases for V and 3 bases for J; bases not matched to a gene: 9. The DNA for the CDR3 is TGCGCCAGCAGCACACGGACAGGAATTGACACTGAAGCTTTCTTT. This encodes CASSTRTGIDTEAFF.

This chain joins TRBV30 and TRBJ1-6; tentative D call: TRBD1 (5 bases). The CDR3 runs to 15 residues. Per the germline V gene, CDR1 is GTSNPN and CDR2 is SVGIG (reference sequence). Deletions cut 0 bases from V and 9 bases from J, with 15 bases between. The CDR3 sequence: CAWSVRGVRGSPLHF. CDR3 coding DNA: TGTGCCTGGAGTGTACGGGGGGTTCGTGGTTCACCCCTCCACTTT.

This chain uses TRBV6-1 with TRBJ1-5; D is ambiguous. The germline V gene encodes CDR1 MNHNS and CDR2 SASEGT. Trimming removed 1 base at V and 12 bases at J, with 19 bases between. The CDR3 covers 15 residues. This chain's CDR3 is CASSEVVDMSLRQHF. Here the CDR3 DNA reads TGTGCCAGCAGTGAAGTGGTCGACATGTCGCTCCGCCAGCATTTT.

CDR3 nucleotides: TGCGCCAGCAGCGGAGGCTATGGGACTAGCGAGGCCTACGAGCAGTACTTC. Residues: CASSGGYGTSEAYEQYF. The gene calls are TRBV5-1 and TRBJ2-7; 10 bases agree with TRBD2. V lost 4 bases, J lost 2 bases, and 12 bases stayed unmatched. Germline loops: CDR1 SGHRS, CDR2 YFSETQ. This CDR3 contains 17 residues.

This clone was picked up one time. The chain joins TRBV7-3 to TRBJ2-1, with a weak D call TRBD1 (7 bases). This CDR3 has 16 amino acids. The germline V and J ends were trimmed by 10 bases and 5 bases, with 24 bases remaining between them. The germline CDR1 and CDR2 sequences are SGHTA and FQGTGA. The chain's CDR3 is CATAPGGSKRNNEQFF. The CDR3 nucleotides read TGTGCCACAGCCCCAGGGGGGTCTAAGAGGAACAATGAGCAGTTCTTC.

J is TRBJ1-2 and V is TRBV24-1; D is perhaps TRBD1 (6 bases). This CDR3 has 13 residues. Trimming removed 0 bases at V and 8 bases at J, with 9 bases between. Germline-derived CDR1 and CDR2 are KGHDR and SFDVKD. CDR3 coding DNA: TGTGCCACCAGTGATTTGACAGGGCGAGGCTACACCTTC. The encoded protein is CATSDLTGRGYTF.

This chain joins TRBV12-3 or TRBV12-4 and TRBJ1-2; D ambiguous. CDR3 length: 13 amino acids. V lost 2 bases and J lost 8, with 12 bases in between. DNA for the CDR3: TGTGCCAGCAGTTTATTTACCCCTAAGGGCTACACCTTC. It specifies CASSLFTPKGYTF.

The chain links TRBV6-1 to TRBJ2-1; 9 bases are shared with TRBD1. The CDR3 is made up of 17 amino acids. CDR1 MNHNS and CDR2 SASEGT come from the germline V gene. With V trimmed by 3 bases and J by 1 base, 7 bases remained unmatched. The CDR3 DNA is TGTGCCAGCAGTGAGGGGGGACAGGGCAAATCCTACAATGAGCAGTTCTTC. It codes for CASSEGGQGKSYNEQFF.

This chain links TRBV7-3 with TRBJ2-5, with 7 bases matching TRBD1. The CDR3 consists of 13 residues. Germline CDR1 is SGHTA and CDR2 is FQGTGA. V was clipped by 4 bases and J by 6 bases; unmatched bases: 5. Here the CDR3 reads CASSSSTGKTQYF. The CDR3 bases are TGTGCCAGCAGCTCCTCGACAGGGAAGACCCAGTACTTC.

The rearrangement joins TRBV6-5 to TRBJ1-1; no firm D call. Trimming shortened V by 5 bases and J by 5 bases, and 12 bases separated the two germline ends. CDR3 length equals 13 residues. The germline CDR1 and CDR2 sequences are MNHEY and SVGAGI. CDR3 bases: TGTGCCAGCAGTCCTCGACTAGAAACTGAAGCTTTCTTT. Its protein product is CASSPRLETEAFF.